These T cell receptor beta chains were read from a single sample in a study of control samples from healthy donors and cancer patients. Sequencing used immunoSEQ multiplex PCR; TCRdb keeps in-frame clones, though not all of them. The sample includes some 150,000 clones, 85% to 95% of them seen just once. The sequencing sample was made of blood. These receptor sequences come from a man aged 35-49 years in good health. CDR3s include the opening cysteine and the closing phenylalanine or tryptophan. The D gene is left open where the match is weak. Where a row states a size, it is once, few, many or the class of an expanded clone; other rows omit it.

-	TRBJ1-6	-	TRBV10-3	TGTGCCATCAGTGACTCTGATTTGAAGAATTCACCCCTCCATTTT	CAISDSDLKNSPLHF
TRBD2	TRBJ2-7	-	TRBV28	TGTGCCTGCAGTTCCCTCACACTAGCGGGAGTTCCCTACGAGCAGTACTTC	CACSSLTLAGVPYEQYF
-	TRBJ2-3	-	TRBV6-4	TGTGCCAGCAGTAGGGGCACAGATACGCAGTATTTT	CASSRGTDTQYF
TRBD2	TRBJ2-1	-	TRBV9	TGTGCCAGCAGCGTAACTGTAGCGGCGGGAGCACATGAGCAGTTCTTC	CASSVTVAAGAHEQFF
-	TRBJ1-2	-	TRBV5-6	TGTGCCAGCAGCTTGCAGGGTTCCGACACCTTC	CASSLQGSDTF
-	TRBJ1-5	-	TRBV2	TGTGCCAGCATGATGAACAGGGGCAATCAGCCCCAGCATTTT	CASMMNRGNQPQHF
-	TRBJ1-5	-	TRBV13	TGTGCCAGCAGTCTAGGAAGACAGCGCAATCAGCCCCAGCATTTT	CASSLGRQRNQPQHF
TRBD2	TRBJ2-1	-	TRBV5-1	TGCGCCAGCAGCTTGAGGTTAACTAGCGCAGCAAAACCTAACAATGAGCAGTTCTTC	CASSLRLTSAAKPNNEQFF
-	TRBJ1-1	-	TRBV18	TGTGCCAGCTCACCAAAACAGGGCGACTCGAACACTGAAGCTTTCTTT	CASSPKQGDSNTEAFF
TRBD1	TRBJ2-7	-	TRBV7-2	TGTGCCAGCAGCCCCAGACAGGGACCCTACGAGCAGTACTTC	CASSPRQGPYEQYF
-	TRBJ1-1	-	TRBV12-3/TRBV12-4	TGTGCCAGCAGCTCCAGGGGAACTGAAGCTTTCTTT	CASSSRGTEAFF
TRBD2	TRBJ2-3	-	TRBV24-1	TGTGCCACCAGTGATCGGACTAGCGAGGTGGCAGATACGCAGTATTTT	CATSDRTSEVADTQYF
TRBD1	TRBJ1-2	-	TRBV18	TGTGCCAGCTCACCACCGGCAGGGGGCTATGGCTACACCTTC	CASSPPAGGYGYTF
TRBD2	TRBJ2-5	-	TRBV7-2	TGTGCCAGCAGCTTTCAACTAGCGGGAGGGGTCATGGAGACCCAGTACTTC	CASSFQLAGGVMETQYF
-	TRBJ2-1	-	TRBV5-1	TGCGCCAGCAGCTTCTCGGACAATGAGCAGTTCTTC	CASSFSDNEQFF
-	TRBJ2-1	-	TRBV5-1	TGCGCCAGCTCCCGGGACGGGACCTCCTACAATGAGCAGTTCTTC	CASSRDGTSYNEQFF
-	TRBJ2-3	-	TRBV10-1	TGCGCCAGCAGTGAGTCCGGAGATCGGACAGATACGCAGTATTTT	CASSESGDRTDTQYF
TRBD1	TRBJ2-1	-	TRBV6-1	TGTGCCAGCAGTGCAAGTACAGGGGGGTCCTACAATGAGCAGTTCTTC	CASSASTGGSYNEQFF
TRBD2	TRBJ2-7	once	TRBV28	TGTGCCAGCAGTTTTGTAGCGGGAGTAGGTGAGCAGTACTTC	CASSFVAGVGEQYF
TRBD1	TRBJ2-7	-	TRBV30	TGTGCCTGGACGACAGGGGGGTACGAGCAGTACTTC	CAWTTGGYEQYF
-	TRBJ2-3	-	TRBV9	TGTGCCAGCAGCGCGACTGGTCGAGATACGCAGTATTTT	CASSATGRDTQYF
-	TRBJ1-1	-	TRBV6-5	TGTGCCTGTGGGAGGTTCCTGGGCACTGAAGCTTTCTTT	CACGRFLGTEAFF
-	TRBJ1-2	-	TRBV27	TGTGCCAGCAGGTCGGTCGGGACGGCCTATGGCTACACCTTC	CASRSVGTAYGYTF
-	TRBJ2-3	-	TRBV5-1	TGCGCCAGCACAATAGCAGAAAGCACAGATACGCAGTATTTT	CASTIAESTDTQYF
TRBD1	TRBJ1-3	-	TRBV10-3	TGTGCCATCAGTGAGGGAGGGGGCGGAAACACCATATATTTT	CAISEGGGGNTIYF
-	TRBJ1-4	-	TRBV27	TGTGCCAGCAGTCCCACAGGGCTAAATGAAAAACTGTTTTTT	CASSPTGLNEKLFF
-	TRBJ2-1	-	TRBV28	TGTGCCAGCAGTTTGGCCCAACAATATGAGCAGTTCTTC	CASSLAQQYEQFF
-	TRBJ1-5	-	TRBV2	TGTGCCAGCAGTGAACGGAGGGGGACCGGGGTGCAGCCCCAGCATTTT	CASSERRGTGVQPQHF
-	TRBJ1-5	-	TRBV19	TGTGCCAGTAGTATCCGCCGGGACAAATTAAATCAGCCCCAGCATTTT	CASSIRRDKLNQPQHF
-	TRBJ1-5	-	TRBV12-3/TRBV12-4	TGTGCCAGCAGTTCGGCTCTCGGCCAGCCCCAGCATTTT	CASSSALGQPQHF
-	TRBJ2-2	-	TRBV6-2/TRBV6-3	TGTGCCAGCAGTTTCCTAGACGGCACCGGGGAGCTGTTTTTT	CASSFLDGTGELFF
-	TRBJ2-7	-	TRBV28	TGTGCCAGCAGTTTTGGGTATGACGAGCAGTACTTC	CASSFGYDEQYF
-	TRBJ2-1	-	TRBV7-9	TGTGCCAGCAGCTTAGGTTTTTTCGAGCAGTTCTTC	CASSLGFFEQFF
TRBD1	TRBJ1-2	-	TRBV10-3	TGTGCCATCAGTGAAAGGCCGGCAGGGGGTCAGGGCTATGGCTACACCTTC	CAISERPAGGQGYGYTF
-	TRBJ2-1	-	TRBV13	TGTGCCAGCAGCGCCCTATCACACGACCCTCAGTTCTTC	CASSALSHDPQFF
TRBD2	TRBJ2-5	-	TRBV6-5	TGTGCCAGCAGTTACTCGGGAGGGTTAGGGGAGACCCAGTACTTC	CASSYSGGLGETQYF